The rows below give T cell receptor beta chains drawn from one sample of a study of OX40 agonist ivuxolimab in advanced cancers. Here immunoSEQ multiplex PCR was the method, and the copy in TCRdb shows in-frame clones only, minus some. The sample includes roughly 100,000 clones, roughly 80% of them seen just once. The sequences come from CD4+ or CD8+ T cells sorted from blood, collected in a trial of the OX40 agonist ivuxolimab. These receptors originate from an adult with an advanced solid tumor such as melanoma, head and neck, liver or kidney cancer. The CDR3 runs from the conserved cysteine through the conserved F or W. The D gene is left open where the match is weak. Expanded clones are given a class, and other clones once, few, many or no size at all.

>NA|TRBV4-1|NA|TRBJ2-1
CASSRVPLGDNEQFF
TGCGCCAGCAGCCGAGTTCCCCTGGGAGACAATGAGCAGTTCTTC
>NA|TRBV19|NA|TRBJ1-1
CASSLGLEAFF
TGTGCCAGTAGTTTGGGGCTGGAAGCTTTCTTT
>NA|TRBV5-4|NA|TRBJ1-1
CASRTTPDRAEAFF
TGTGCCAGCAGGACGACTCCGGATAGAGCTGAAGCTTTCTTT
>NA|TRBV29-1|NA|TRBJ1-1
CSVPSSLNTEAFF
TGCAGCGTCCCAAGTTCACTGAACACTGAAGCTTTCTTT
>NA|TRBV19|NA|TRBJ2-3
CASSGLAAGPEDTQYF
TGTGCCAGTAGCGGTTTGGCGGCAGGCCCAGAGGATACGCAGTATTTT
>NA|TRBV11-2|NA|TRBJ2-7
CASSRGAPNYEQYF
TGTGCCAGCAGCCGAGGGGCCCCAAATTACGAGCAGTACTTC
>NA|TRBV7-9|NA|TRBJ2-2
CASGAGTPAYTGELFF
TGTGCCAGCGGAGCCGGGACACCGGCCTACACCGGGGAGCTGTTTTTT
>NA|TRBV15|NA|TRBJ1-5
CATSRDAPPGNQPQHF
TGTGCCACCAGCAGAGATGCGCCCCCGGGCAATCAGCCCCAGCATTTT
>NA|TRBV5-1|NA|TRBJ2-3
CASSLEGISTDTQYF
TGCGCCAGCAGCTTGGAAGGGATTAGCACAGATACGCAGTATTTT
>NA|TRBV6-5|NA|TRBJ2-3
CASSPYLADTQYF
TGTGCCAGCAGCCCTTACCTAGCAGATACGCAGTATTTT
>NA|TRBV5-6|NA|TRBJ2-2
CASSLAGRLRVNTGELFF
TGTGCCAGCAGCTTGGCGGGACGGCTTCGCGTGAACACCGGGGAGCTGTTTTTT
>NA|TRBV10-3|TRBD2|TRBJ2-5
CAISEGGTTETQYF
TGTGCCATCAGTGAGGGGGGGACTACCGAGACCCAGTACTTC
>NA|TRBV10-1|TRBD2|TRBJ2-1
CASSVAGAPNEQFF
TGCGCCAGCAGTGTGGCGGGAGCACCCAATGAGCAGTTCTTC
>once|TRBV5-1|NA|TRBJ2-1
CASSPGGRGQSNEQFF
TGCGCCAGCAGCCCGGGAGGGAGGGGGCAGTCAAATGAGCAGTTCTTC
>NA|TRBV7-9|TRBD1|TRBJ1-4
CASSTLQGANEKLFF
TGTGCCAGCAGCACTTTACAGGGGGCTAATGAAAAACTGTTTTTT
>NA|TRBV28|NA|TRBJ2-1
CASSGAGLHEQFF
TGTGCCAGCAGCGGGGCAGGGTTGCATGAGCAGTTCTTC
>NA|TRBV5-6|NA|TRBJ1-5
CASSLGGPIGGNQPQHF
TGTGCCAGCAGCTTAGGGGGTCCTATCGGGGGCAATCAGCCCCAGCATTTT
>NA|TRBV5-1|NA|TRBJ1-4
CASSSGPTQKLFF
TGCGCCAGCAGCTCCGGGCCAACCCAAAAACTGTTTTTT
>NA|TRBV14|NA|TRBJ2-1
CASSLEVQLPYNEQFF
TGTGCCAGCAGCCTAGAGGTACAGCTCCCTTACAATGAGCAGTTCTTC
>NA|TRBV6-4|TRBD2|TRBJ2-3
CASSDSGLAADTQYF
TGTGCCAGCAGTGACTCGGGACTAGCGGCAGATACGCAGTATTTT
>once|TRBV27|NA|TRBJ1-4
CASTQWGRGNEKLFF
TGTGCCAGCACTCAGTGGGGTAGGGGGAATGAAAAACTGTTTTTT
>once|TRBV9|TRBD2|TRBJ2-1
CASSVRLASLNEQFF
TGTGCCAGCAGCGTTAGACTAGCTTCACTGAATGAGCAGTTCTTC
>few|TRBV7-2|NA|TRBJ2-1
CASSPGPLGSYNEQFF
TGTGCCAGCAGCCCTGGCCCCCTTGGGTCCTACAATGAGCAGTTCTTC
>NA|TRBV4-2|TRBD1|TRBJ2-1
CASSQDRTGAHNEQFF
TGTGCCAGCAGCCAAGACCGAACAGGGGCCCACAATGAGCAGTTCTTC
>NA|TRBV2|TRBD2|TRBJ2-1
CASRGTSGTDEQFF
TGTGCCAGCAGGGGGACTAGCGGGACAGATGAGCAGTTCTTC
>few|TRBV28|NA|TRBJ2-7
CASQTTGAGRYEQYF
TGTGCCAGCCAAACCACCGGGGCCGGGAGATACGAGCAGTACTTC
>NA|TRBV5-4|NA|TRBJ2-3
CASGKPRWSTDTQYF
TGTGCCAGCGGAAAGCCCCGGTGGAGCACAGATACGCAGTATTTT
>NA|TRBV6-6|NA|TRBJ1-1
CASSYSLQIPRAFF
TGTGCCAGCAGTTACTCTTTGCAGATTCCAAGAGCTTTCTTT
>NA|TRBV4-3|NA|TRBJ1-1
CASSFGGGSMNTEAFF
TGCGCCAGCAGCTTCGGGGGGGGAAGTATGAACACTGAAGCTTTCTTT
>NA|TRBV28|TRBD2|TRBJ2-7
CASSLLGTSGSPEQYF
TGTGCCAGCAGTTTATTAGGAACTAGCGGGAGCCCCGAGCAGTACTTC
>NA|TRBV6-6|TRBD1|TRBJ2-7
CASRPGQGLYEQYF
TGTGCCAGCAGGCCGGGACAGGGACTGTACGAGCAGTACTTC
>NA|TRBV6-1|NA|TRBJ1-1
CASSRMNTEAFF
TGTGCCAGCAGCCGCATGAACACTGAAGCTTTCTTT
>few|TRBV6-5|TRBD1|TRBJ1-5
CASSRTGGRQPQHF
TGTGCCAGCAGCCGTACAGGGGGCCGTCAGCCCCAGCATTTT
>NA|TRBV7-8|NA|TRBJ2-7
CASSRSETYEQYF
TGTGCCAGCAGCCGCAGCGAAACCTACGAGCAGTACTTC
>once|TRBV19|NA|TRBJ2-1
CASSIARAQYNEQFF
TGTGCCAGTAGTATAGCAAGAGCCCAATACAATGAGCAGTTCTTC